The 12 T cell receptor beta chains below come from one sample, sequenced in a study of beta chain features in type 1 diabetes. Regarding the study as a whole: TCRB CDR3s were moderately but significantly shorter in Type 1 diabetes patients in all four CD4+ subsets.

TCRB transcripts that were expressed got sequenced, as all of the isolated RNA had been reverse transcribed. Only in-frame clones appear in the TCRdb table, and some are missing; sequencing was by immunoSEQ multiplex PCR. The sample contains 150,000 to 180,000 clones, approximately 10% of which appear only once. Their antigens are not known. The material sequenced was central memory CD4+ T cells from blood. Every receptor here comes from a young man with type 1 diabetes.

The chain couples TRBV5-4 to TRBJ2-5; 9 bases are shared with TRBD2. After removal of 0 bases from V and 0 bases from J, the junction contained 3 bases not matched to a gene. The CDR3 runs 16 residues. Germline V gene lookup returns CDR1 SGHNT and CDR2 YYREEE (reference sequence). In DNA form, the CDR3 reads TGTGCCAGCAGCTTGGGGGCTAGCGGGAACCAAGAGACCCAGTACTTC. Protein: CASSLGASGNQETQYF.

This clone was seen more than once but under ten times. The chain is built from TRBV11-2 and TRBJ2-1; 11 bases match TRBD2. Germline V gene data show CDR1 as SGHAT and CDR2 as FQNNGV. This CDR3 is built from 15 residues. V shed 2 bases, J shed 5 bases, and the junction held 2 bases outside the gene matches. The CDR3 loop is CASSLQTSGNNEQFF. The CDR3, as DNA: TGTGCCAGCAGCTTACAGACTAGCGGGAACAATGAGCAGTTCTTC. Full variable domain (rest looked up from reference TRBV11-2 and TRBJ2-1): EAGVAQSPRYKIIEKRQSVAFWCNPISGHATLYWYQQILGQGPKLLIQFQNNGVVDDSQLPKDRFSAERLKGVDSTLKIQPAKLEDSAVYLCASSLQTSGNNEQFFGPGTRLTVL.

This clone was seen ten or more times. CDR3 nucleotides: TGCGCCAGCAGCTTCCCTCCCCGCGGGCCCGTAGATACGCAGTATTTT. Protein product: CASSFPPRGPVDTQYF. J is TRBJ2-3 and V is TRBV5-1; D is perhaps TRBD2 (5 bases). Germline CDR1 and CDR2: SGHRS and YFSETQ. Between the trimmed V and J ends, which lost 2 bases and 5 bases, there was a span of 18 bases. The CDR3 consists of 16 residues. The full variable domain, in which reference TRBV5-1 and TRBJ2-3 provide the parts outside the CDR3, is KAGVTQTPRYLIKTRGQQVTLSCSPISGHRSVSWYQQTPGQGLQFLFEYFSETQRNKGNFPGRFSGRQFSNSRSEMNVSTLELGDSALYLCASSFPPRGPVDTQYFGPGTRLTVL.

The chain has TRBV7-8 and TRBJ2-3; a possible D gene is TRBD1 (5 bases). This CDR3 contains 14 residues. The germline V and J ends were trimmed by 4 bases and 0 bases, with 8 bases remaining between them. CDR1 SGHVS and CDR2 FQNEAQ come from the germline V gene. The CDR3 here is CASSYRTSTDTQYF. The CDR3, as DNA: TGTGCCAGCAGCTACAGGACGAGCACAGATACGCAGTATTTT.

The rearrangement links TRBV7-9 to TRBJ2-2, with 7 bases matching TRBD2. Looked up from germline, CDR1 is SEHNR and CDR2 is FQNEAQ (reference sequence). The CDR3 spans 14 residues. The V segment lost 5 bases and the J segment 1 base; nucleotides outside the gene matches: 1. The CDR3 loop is CASSPSGNTGELFF. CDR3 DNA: TGTGCCAGCAGCCCTAGCGGGAACACCGGGGAGCTGTTTTTT.

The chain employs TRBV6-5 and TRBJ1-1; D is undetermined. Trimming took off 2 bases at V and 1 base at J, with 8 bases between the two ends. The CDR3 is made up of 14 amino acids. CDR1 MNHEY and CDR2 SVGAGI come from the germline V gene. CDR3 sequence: CASSYTRQNTEAFF. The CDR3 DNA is TGTGCCAGCAGTTACACAAGACAGAACACTGAAGCTTTCTTT.

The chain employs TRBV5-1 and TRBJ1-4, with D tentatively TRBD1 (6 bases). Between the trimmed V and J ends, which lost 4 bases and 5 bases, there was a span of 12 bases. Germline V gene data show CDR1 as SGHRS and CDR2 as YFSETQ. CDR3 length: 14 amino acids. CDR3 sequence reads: CASSPDSTNEKLFF. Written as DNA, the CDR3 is TGCGCCAGCAGCCCGGACAGTACGAATGAAAAACTGTTTTTT.

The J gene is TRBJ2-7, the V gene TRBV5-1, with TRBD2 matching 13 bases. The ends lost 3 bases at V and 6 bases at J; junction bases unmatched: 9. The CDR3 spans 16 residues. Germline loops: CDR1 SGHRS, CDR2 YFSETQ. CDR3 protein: CASSSGLAGALSEQYF. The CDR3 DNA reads TGCGCCAGCAGCTCCGGACTAGCGGGAGCCCTCTCCGAGCAGTACTTC.

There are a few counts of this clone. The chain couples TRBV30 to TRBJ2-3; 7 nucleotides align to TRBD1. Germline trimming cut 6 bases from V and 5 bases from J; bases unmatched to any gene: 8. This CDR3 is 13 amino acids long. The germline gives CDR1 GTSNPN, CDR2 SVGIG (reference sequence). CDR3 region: CACDREGGDTQYF. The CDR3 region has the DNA TGTGCCTGTGACAGGGAAGGAGGAGATACGCAGTATTTT.

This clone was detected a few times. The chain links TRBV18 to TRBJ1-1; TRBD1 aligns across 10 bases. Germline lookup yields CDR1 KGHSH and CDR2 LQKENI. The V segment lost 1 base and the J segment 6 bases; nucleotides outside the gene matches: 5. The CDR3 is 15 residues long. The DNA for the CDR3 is TGTGCCAGCTCACCACTCGGGACAGGGGACGCTGAAGCTTTCTTT. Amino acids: CASSPLGTGDAEAFF.

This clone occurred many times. This CDR3 reads CASNSRGEAFF. In nucleotides, the CDR3 is TGTGCCAGCAATTCGAGGGGGGAAGCTTTCTTT. The chain combines TRBV28 with TRBJ1-1; weak D call: TRBD1 (6 bases). Germline CDR1 and CDR2: MDHEN and SYDVKM. The V gene lost 7 bases and the J gene lost 8 bases, with 11 bases spanning the gap. The CDR3 loop spans 11 amino acids.

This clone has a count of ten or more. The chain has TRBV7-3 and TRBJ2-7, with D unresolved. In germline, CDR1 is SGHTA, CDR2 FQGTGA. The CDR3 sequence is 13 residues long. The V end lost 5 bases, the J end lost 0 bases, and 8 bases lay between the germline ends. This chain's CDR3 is CASSPPGSYEQYF. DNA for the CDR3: TGTGCCAGCAGCCCACCAGGCTCCTACGAGCAGTACTTC.